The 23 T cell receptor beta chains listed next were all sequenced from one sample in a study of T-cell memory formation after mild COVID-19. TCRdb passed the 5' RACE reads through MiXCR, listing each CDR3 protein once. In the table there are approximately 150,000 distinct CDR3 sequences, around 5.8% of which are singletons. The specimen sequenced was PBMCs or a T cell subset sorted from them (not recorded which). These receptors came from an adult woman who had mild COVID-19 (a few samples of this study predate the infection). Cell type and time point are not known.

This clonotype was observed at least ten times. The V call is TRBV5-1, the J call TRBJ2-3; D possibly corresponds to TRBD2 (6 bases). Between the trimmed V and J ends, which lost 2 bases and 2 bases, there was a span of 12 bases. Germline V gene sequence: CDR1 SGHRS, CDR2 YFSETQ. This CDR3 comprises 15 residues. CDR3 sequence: CASSFAGLDTDTQYF. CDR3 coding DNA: TGCGCCAGCAGCTTCGCGGGGCTCGACACAGATACGCAGTATTTT.

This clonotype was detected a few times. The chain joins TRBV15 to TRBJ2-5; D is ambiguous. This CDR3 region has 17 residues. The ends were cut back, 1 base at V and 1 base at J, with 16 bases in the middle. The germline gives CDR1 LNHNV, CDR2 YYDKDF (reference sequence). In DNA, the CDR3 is TGTGCCACCAGCAGAGGAACAGCCGCGCCCCTCCAAGAGACCCAGTACTTC. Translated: CATSRGTAAPLQETQYF.

This CDR3 reads CASSPKGLGYEQYF. The DNA for the CDR3 is TGTGCCAGCAGCCCAAAGGGACTAGGCTACGAGCAGTACTTC. The V call is TRBV7-9, the J call TRBJ2-7; TRBD2 matches 8 bases. Germline loops: CDR1 SEHNR, CDR2 FQNEAQ (reference sequence). Trimming took 5 bases from V and 3 from J; bases not matched to a gene: 6. The CDR3 has 14 residues. The whole variable domain, remainder taken from reference TRBV7-9 and TRBJ2-7, is DTGVSQNPRHKITKRGQNVTFRCDPISEHNRLYWYRQTLGQGPEFLTYFQNEAQLEKSRLLSDRFSAERPKGSFSTLEIQRTEQGDSAMYLCASSPKGLGYEQYFGPGTRLTVT.

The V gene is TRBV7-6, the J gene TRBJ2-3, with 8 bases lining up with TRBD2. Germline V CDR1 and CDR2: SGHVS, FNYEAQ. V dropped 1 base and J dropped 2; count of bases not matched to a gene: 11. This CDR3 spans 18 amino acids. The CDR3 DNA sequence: TGTGCCAGCAGCTTAGACTGGGGCTGGCGGGAGGACACAGATACGCAGTATTTT. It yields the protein CASSLDWGWREDTDTQYF.

The chain's CDR3 is CAPRGGRVAKNTEAFF. In nucleotides, the CDR3 is TGTGCCCCCAGGGGGGGACGGGTGGCAAAGAACACTGAAGCTTTCTTT. The rearrangement uses TRBV10-3 and TRBJ1-1; TRBD1 matches 7 bases. This CDR3 is 16 amino acids long. V was clipped by 11 bases and J by 1 base; unmatched bases: 16. Looked up from germline, CDR1 is ENHRY and CDR2 is SYGVKD.

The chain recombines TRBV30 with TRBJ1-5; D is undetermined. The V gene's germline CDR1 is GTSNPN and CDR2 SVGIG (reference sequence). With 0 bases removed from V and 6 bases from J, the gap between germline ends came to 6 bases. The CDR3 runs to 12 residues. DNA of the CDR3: TGTGCCTGGAGTGTACGGGGTCAGCCCCAGCATTTT. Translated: CAWSVRGQPQHF.

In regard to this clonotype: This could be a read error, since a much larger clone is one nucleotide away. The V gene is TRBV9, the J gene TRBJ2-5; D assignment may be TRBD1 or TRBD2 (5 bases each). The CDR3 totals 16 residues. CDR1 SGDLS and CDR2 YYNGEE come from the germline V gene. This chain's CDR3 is CASSVASGQRQETKYF. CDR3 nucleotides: TGTGCCAGCAGCGTAGCGTCGGGGCAGAGACAAGAGACCAAGTACTTC.

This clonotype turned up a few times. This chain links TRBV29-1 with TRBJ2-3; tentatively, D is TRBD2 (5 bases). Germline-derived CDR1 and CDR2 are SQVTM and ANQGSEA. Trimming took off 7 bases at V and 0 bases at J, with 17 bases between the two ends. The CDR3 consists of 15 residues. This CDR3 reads CSAARLYPSTDTQYF. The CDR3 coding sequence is TGCAGCGCTGCTAGACTATATCCTAGCACAGATACGCAGTATTTT.

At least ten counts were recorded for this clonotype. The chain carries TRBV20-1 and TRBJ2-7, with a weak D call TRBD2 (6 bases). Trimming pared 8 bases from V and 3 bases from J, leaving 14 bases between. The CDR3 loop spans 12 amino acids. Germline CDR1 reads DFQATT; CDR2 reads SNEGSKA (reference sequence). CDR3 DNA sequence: TGCAGTCCCATTTCCGGGGGCTACGAGCAGTACTTC. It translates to CSPISGGYEQYF.

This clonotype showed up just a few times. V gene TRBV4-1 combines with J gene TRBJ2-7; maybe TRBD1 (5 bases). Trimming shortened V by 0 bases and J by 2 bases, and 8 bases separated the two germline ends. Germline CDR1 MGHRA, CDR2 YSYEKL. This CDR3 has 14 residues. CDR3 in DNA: TGCGCCAGCAGCCAAGATGACAGTACCTACGAGCAGTACTTC. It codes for CASSQDDSTYEQYF.

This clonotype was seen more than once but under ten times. The CDR3 protein is CATGTGMTDTQYF. The CDR3 region has the DNA TGCGCCACCGGGACAGGGATGACAGATACGCAGTATTTT. The gene calls are TRBV5-1 and TRBJ2-3; TRBD1 matches at 9 bases. Germline values: CDR1 SGHRS, CDR2 YFSETQ. J lost 3 bases, V lost 9 bases, and 5 bases had no gene match. This CDR3 contains 13 residues.

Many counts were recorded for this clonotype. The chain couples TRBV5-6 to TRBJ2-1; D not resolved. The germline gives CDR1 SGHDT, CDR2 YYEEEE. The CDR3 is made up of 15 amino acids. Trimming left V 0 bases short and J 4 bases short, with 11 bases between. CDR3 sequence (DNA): TGTGCCAGCAGCTTGGCGGGTGTGGTTTACAATGAGCAGTTCTTC. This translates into CASSLAGVVYNEQFF.

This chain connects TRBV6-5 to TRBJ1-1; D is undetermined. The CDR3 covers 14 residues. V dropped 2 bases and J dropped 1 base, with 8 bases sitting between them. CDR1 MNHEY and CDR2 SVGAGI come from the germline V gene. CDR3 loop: CASSYRQTNTEAFF. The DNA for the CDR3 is TGTGCCAGCAGTTACAGGCAGACGAACACTGAAGCTTTCTTT.

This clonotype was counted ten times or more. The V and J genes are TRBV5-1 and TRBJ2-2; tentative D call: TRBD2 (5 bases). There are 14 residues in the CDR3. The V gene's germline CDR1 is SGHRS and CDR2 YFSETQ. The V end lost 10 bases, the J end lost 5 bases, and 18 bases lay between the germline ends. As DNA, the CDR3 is TGCGCCTCAAACGGAGGACGAACTACCGGGGAGCTGTTTTTT. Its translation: CASNGGRTTGELFF.

The CDR3 reads CASSLGYNYGYTF. CDR3 DNA sequence: TGTGCCAGCTCGTTGGGGTACAACTATGGCTACACCTTC. The chain joins TRBV19 to TRBJ1-2; D remains unclear. Germline V gene data show CDR1 as LNHDA and CDR2 as SQIVND (reference sequence). The CDR3 is 13 residues long. Trimming pared 9 bases from V and 2 bases from J, leaving 13 bases between.

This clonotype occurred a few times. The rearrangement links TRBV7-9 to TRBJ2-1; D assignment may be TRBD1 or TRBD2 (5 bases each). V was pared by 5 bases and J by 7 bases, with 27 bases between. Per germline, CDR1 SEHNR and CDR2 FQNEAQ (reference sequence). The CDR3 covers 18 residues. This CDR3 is CASSPLAGRASPGNEQFF. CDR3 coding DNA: TGTGCCAGCAGCCCCCTGGCAGGGCGCGCTTCCCCGGGGAATGAGCAGTTCTTC. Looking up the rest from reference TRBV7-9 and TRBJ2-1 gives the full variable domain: DTGVSQNPRHKITKRGQNVTFRCDPISEHNRLYWYRQTLGQGPEFLTYFQNEAQLEKSRLLSDRFSAERPKGSFSTLEIQRTEQGDSAMYLCASSPLAGRASPGNEQFFGPGTRLTVL.

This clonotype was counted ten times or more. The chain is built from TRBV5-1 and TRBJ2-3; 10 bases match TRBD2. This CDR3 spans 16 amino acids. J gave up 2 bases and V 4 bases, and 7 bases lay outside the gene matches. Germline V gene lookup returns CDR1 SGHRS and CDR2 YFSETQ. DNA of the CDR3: TGCGCCAGCAGCATAAGAGCGGGAGGGAACACAGATACGCAGTATTTT. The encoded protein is CASSIRAGGNTDTQYF.

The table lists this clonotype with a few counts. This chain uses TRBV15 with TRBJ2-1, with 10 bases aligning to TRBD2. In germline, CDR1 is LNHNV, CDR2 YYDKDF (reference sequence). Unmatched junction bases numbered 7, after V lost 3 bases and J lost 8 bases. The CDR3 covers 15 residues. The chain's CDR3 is CATSRVASGSHEQFF. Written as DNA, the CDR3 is TGTGCCACCAGCAGGGTGGCTAGCGGGAGCCATGAGCAGTTCTTC.

CDR3 amino acids: CASSPLVWAANEKLFF. DNA for the CDR3: TGTGCCAGCAGCCCCCTGGTTTGGGCTGCTAATGAAAAACTGTTTTTT. This chain uses TRBV7-9 with TRBJ1-4; D gene unclear. Deletions cut 5 bases from V and 3 bases from J, with 16 bases between. CDR1 is SEHNR and CDR2 is FQNEAQ in the germline V gene (reference sequence). This CDR3 is 16 amino acids long.

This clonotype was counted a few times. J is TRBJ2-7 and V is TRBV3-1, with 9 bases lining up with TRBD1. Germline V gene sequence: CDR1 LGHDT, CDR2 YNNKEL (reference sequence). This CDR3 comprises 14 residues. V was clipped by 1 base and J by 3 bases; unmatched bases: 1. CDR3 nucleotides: TGTGCCAGCAGCCAAGGGACAGGGGTCTACGAGCAGTACTTC. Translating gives CASSQGTGVYEQYF.

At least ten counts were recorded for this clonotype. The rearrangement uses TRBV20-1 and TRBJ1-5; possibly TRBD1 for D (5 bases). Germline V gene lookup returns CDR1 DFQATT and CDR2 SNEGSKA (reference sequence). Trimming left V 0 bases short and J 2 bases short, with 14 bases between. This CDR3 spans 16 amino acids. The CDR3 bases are TGCAGTGCTAGAGATTGGAGCACAGGCGGCAATCAGCCCCAGCATTTT. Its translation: CSARDWSTGGNQPQHF.

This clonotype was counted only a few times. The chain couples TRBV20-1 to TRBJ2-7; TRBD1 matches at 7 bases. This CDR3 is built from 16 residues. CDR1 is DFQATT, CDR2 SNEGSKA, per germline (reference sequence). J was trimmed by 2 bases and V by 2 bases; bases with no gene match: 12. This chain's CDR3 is CSARNSAGGKTYEQYF. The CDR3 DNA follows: TGCAGTGCTAGAAATTCGGCAGGGGGTAAAACCTACGAGCAGTACTTC.

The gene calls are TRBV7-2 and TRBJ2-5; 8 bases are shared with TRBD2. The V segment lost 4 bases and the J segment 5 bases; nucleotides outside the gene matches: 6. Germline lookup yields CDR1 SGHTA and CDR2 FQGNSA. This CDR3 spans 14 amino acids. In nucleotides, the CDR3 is TGTGCCAGCAGCTGGCCTAGCGGGTCGGAGACCCAGTACTTC. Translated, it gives CASSWPSGSETQYF.